These 18 T cell receptor beta chains share one sample of origin, sequenced in a study of T cells in Graves' hyperthyroidism and ophthalmopathy. Template material for amplifying TCR beta CDR3 regions consisted of RNA transcripts. RT-PCR in the first round (using the HTBI primer set) targeted the TCR CDR3. TCRdb itself ran the multiplex PCR reads through MiXCR, one entry per CDR3 protein. In the table there are approximately 420,000 distinct CDR3 sequences, roughly an eighth of which are singletons. The source material was blood. The receptor source for this set is a young woman with Graves' hyperthyroidism.

This clonotype was observed at least ten times. The gene calls are TRBV28 and TRBJ2-7; either TRBD1 or TRBD2 may fit D (5 bases each). Germline CDR1 and CDR2: MDHEN and SYDVKM. Trimming removed 7 bases at V and 3 bases at J, with 10 bases between. The CDR3 is made up of 12 amino acids. DNA for the CDR3: TGTGCCAGCACGGGGACGGACTACGAGCAGTACTTC. Protein: CASTGTDYEQYF. Combining the CDR3 with reference TRBV28 and TRBJ2-7 gives the whole variable domain DVKVTQSSRYLVKRTGEKVFLECVQDMDHENMFWYRQDPGLGLRLIYFSYDVKMKEKGDIPEGYSVSREKKERFSLILESASTNQTSMYLCASTGTDYEQYFGPGTRLTVT.

This clonotype was observed at least ten times. The genes are TRBV18 and TRBJ2-7, with unresolved D. The CDR3 length is 14 residues. V gave up 3 bases and J gave up 4 bases, with 13 bases separating them. Germline V CDR1 and CDR2: KGHSH, LQKENI. CDR3 in DNA: TGTGCCAGCTCACCCGGGCGGCGGCAATACGAGCAGTACTTC. This translates into CASSPGRRQYEQYF.

This clonotype was observed many times. This chain links TRBV28 with TRBJ2-5; D ambiguous. Germline values: CDR1 MDHEN, CDR2 SYDVKM. Trimming took off 3 bases at V and 5 bases at J, with 16 bases between the two ends. The CDR3 is made up of 15 amino acids. This CDR3 is CASSFRGALGETQYF. The CDR3 region has the DNA TGTGCCAGCAGTTTTCGTGGCGCCCTGGGGGAGACCCAGTACTTC. Drawing the rest from reference TRBV28 and TRBJ2-5, the complete variable domain is DVKVTQSSRYLVKRTGEKVFLECVQDMDHENMFWYRQDPGLGLRLIYFSYDVKMKEKGDIPEGYSVSREKKERFSLILESASTNQTSMYLCASSFRGALGETQYFGPGTRLLVL.

This clonotype has a count of ten or more. The chain carries TRBV12-3 or TRBV12-4 and TRBJ2-5; no definite D call. V lost 6 bases, J lost 5 bases, and 16 bases lay in between. The CDR3 consists of 14 residues. This CDR3 is CASRNMLGMETQYF. Written as DNA, the CDR3 is TGTGCCAGCAGAAACATGCTGGGGATGGAGACCCAGTACTTC.

The V call is TRBV19, the J call TRBJ1-2; 7 positions agree with TRBD1. V shed 3 bases and J 4 bases; nucleotides not matched to a gene: 8. Germline V gene sequence: CDR1 LNHDA, CDR2 SQIVND (reference sequence). This CDR3 is 15 amino acids long. Here the CDR3 DNA reads TGTGCCAGTAGTATCTCCTCGGGACAGCTCTATGGCTACACCTTC. Protein sequence: CASSISSGQLYGYTF.

This clonotype was seen repeatedly, ten times or more. This sequence joins TRBV7-9 and TRBJ2-1; possible D gene TRBD1, 5 bases. CDR1 and CDR2 (germline): SEHNR, FQNEAQ (reference sequence). V lost 1 base, J lost 8 bases, and 9 bases lay in between. The CDR3 is 13 amino acids. The CDR3 here is CASSLDLTDEQFF. As DNA, the CDR3 is TGTGCCAGCAGCTTAGATCTGACAGATGAGCAGTTCTTC.

At least ten counts were recorded for this clonotype. V usage is TRBV20-1 and J usage is TRBJ2-3; 8 bases line up with TRBD2. V was clipped by 6 bases and J by 3 bases; unmatched bases: 14. The V gene's germline CDR1 is DFQATT and CDR2 SNEGSKA (reference sequence). This CDR3 is built from 16 residues. The CDR3 reads CSAVVPSGSRTDTQYF. CDR3 bases: TGCAGTGCCGTAGTACCCAGCGGGAGTCGAACAGATACGCAGTATTTT.

The chain has TRBV6-1 and TRBJ2-2; 11 nucleotides align to TRBD1. Germline values: CDR1 MNHNS, CDR2 SASEGT. V was pared by 5 bases and J by 6 bases, with 5 bases of the junction left unmatched. This CDR3 contains 15 residues. The CDR3 spells CASSSLDRGPGELFF. DNA for the CDR3: TGTGCCAGCAGTTCCTTGGACAGGGGGCCCGGGGAGCTGTTTTTT.

This clonotype was counted at least ten times. This rearrangement joins TRBV28 to TRBJ2-1; 7 nucleotides agree with TRBD1. CDR1 MDHEN and CDR2 SYDVKM come from the germline V gene. The CDR3 has 13 amino acids. V was clipped by 6 bases and J by 10 bases; unmatched bases: 9. As DNA, the CDR3 is TGTGCCAGCAGCCCAACAGGCAGGGGGGAGCAGTTCTTC. Amino acids: CASSPTGRGEQFF.

This clonotype has a count of ten or more. V is TRBV12-3 or TRBV12-4 and J is TRBJ1-5, with 11 bases that match TRBD1. The CDR3 has 16 amino acids. V was clipped by 6 bases and J by 6 bases; unmatched bases: 10. The CDR3 nucleotides read TGTGCCAGCAGCCCCGCCTGGACAGGGGGCCGTCAGCCCCAGCATTTT. As protein: CASSPAWTGGRQPQHF.

This clonotype was found many times. For the CDR3, the DNA is TGTGCCAGCAGCTTGGTAACAGGTTGGGACTCCTACGAGCAGTACTTC. Its translation: CASSLVTGWDSYEQYF. The gene calls are TRBV5-5 and TRBJ2-7, with D perhaps TRBD1 (5 bases). CDR3 length: 16 residues. Germline CDR1 SGHKS, CDR2 YYEKEE (reference sequence). V was shortened by 0 bases and J by 0 bases, with 13 bases between the two germline ends.

Turning to this clonotype: One base away lies a much larger clone, so this may be a sequencing read error. The chain employs TRBV15 and TRBJ2-7; 10 positions match TRBD1. The CDR3 covers 14 residues. V lost 5 bases and J lost 3; bases outside the gene matches: 4. The germline gives CDR1 LNHNV, CDR2 YYDKDF (reference sequence). CDR3 bases: TGTGCCACCAGCTTAGGACAGGGGGTCTACGAGCAGTACTTC. It codes for CATSLGQGVYEQYF.

This clonotype was found many times. The chain recombines TRBV24-1 with TRBJ2-5; a possible D gene is TRBD2 (6 bases). Trimming cost V 4 bases and J 2 bases, with 19 bases left between them. This CDR3 has 17 amino acids. The germline V gene encodes CDR1 KGHDR and CDR2 SFDVKD. The CDR3 spells CATSDPDYRTGQETQYF. CDR3 nucleotides: TGTGCCACCAGTGACCCGGACTATCGGACGGGACAAGAGACCCAGTACTTC.

There are many counts of this clonotype. The chain couples TRBV3-1 to TRBJ1-1; the match to TRBD1 covers 8 bases. Germline-derived CDR1 and CDR2 are LGHDT and YNNKEL (reference sequence). There are 12 residues in the CDR3. J was trimmed by 12 bases and V by 4 bases; bases with no gene match: 7. The CDR3 reads CASSLQGAPTFF. The CDR3 region has the DNA TGTGCCAGCAGCCTGCAGGGGGCGCCGACTTTCTTT. Using reference TRBV3-1 and TRBJ1-1 for the parts outside the CDR3, the full variable domain is DTAVSQTPKYLVTQMGNDKSIKCEQNLGHDTMYWYKQDSKKFLKIMFSYNNKELIINETVPNRFSPKSPDKAHLNLHINSLELGDSAVYFCASSLQGAPTFFGQGTRLTVV.

This clonotype was counted many times. The rearrangement links TRBV28 to TRBJ2-1, with 9 bases that match TRBD1. Unmatched junction bases numbered 9, after V lost 10 bases and J lost 8 bases. Per germline, CDR1 MDHEN and CDR2 SYDVKM. This CDR3 region has 13 residues. CDR3: CATTQGADYEQFF. In nucleotides, the CDR3 is TGTGCCACGACACAGGGGGCGGATTATGAGCAGTTCTTC.

This clonotype was seen at least ten times. This chain uses TRBV5-1 with TRBJ2-7; D gene uncertain. The CDR3 loop spans 15 amino acids. The germline V and J ends were trimmed by 0 bases and 3 bases, with 13 bases remaining between them. Germline V CDR1 and CDR2: SGHRS, YFSETQ. As DNA, the CDR3 is TGCGCCAGCAGCTTGGAGACCAACACCCTCTACGAGCAGTACTTC. Protein product: CASSLETNTLYEQYF.

This clonotype was observed a few times. V is TRBV7-8 and J is TRBJ1-1; TRBD1 matches 7 bases. V was pared by 3 bases and J by 3 bases, with 4 bases of the junction left unmatched. This CDR3 has 14 amino acids. Germline CDR1 is SGHVS and CDR2 is FQNEAQ. CDR3 region: CASSFQTGDTEAFF. The CDR3 DNA reads TGTGCCAGCAGCTTCCAAACAGGGGACACTGAAGCTTTCTTT. Combining the CDR3 with reference TRBV7-8 and TRBJ1-1 gives the whole variable domain GAGVSQSPRYKVAKRGQDVALRCDPISGHVSLFWYQQALGQGPEFLTYFQNEAQLDKSGLPSDRFFAERPEGSVSTLKIQRTQQEDSAVYLCASSFQTGDTEAFFGQGTRLTVV.

This clonotype has ten or more counts. This chain's CDR3 is CASSLIVAGGPSETQYF. The CDR3 nucleotides read TGTGCCAGCAGTTTAATTGTTGCGGGAGGGCCGTCAGAGACCCAGTACTTC. V and J are TRBV27 and TRBJ2-5; 9 positions match TRBD2. The trim removed 2 bases at V and 4 bases at J, leaving 11 bases unmatched. This CDR3 spans 17 amino acids. Germline CDR1 and CDR2: MNHEY and SMNVEV (reference sequence).